What follows is one TCR beta chain and its context. This entry comes from a study of shared clonotypes between healthy human individuals. Germline V gene lookup returns CDR1 LGHNT and CDR2 FRNRAP. Trimming took 0 bases from V and 4 from J; bases not matched to a gene: 7. The CDR3 has 18 residues. Only in-frame clones appear in the TCRdb table, and some are missing; sequencing was by immunoSEQ multiplex PCR. The sample has a few million clones, more than 80% seen once. Specimen: naive CD4+ T cells sorted from blood. The subset denotes: CD45RA+ positively selected. V is TRBV12-5 and J is TRBJ2-1; 12 positions match TRBD2. The TCR comes from a man younger than 30 in good health. CDR3 DNA: TGTGCTAGTGGTTTGGTACTGGCTAGCGGGAGGGTTTACAATGAGCAGTTCTTC. Its translation is CASGLVLASGRVYNEQFF.